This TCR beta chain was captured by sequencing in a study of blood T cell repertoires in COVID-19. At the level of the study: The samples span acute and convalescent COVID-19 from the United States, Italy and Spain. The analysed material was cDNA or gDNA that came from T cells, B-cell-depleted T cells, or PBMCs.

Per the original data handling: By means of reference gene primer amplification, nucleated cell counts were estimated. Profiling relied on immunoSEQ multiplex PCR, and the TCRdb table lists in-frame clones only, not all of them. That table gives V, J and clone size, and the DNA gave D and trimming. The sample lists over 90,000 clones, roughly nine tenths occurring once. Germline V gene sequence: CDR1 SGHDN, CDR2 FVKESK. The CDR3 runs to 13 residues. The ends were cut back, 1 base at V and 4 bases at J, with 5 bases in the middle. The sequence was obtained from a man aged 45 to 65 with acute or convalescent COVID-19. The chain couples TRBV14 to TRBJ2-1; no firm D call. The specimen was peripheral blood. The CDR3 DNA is TGTGCCAGCAGCCAAGGGCCGTACAATGAGCAGTTCTTC. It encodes CASSQGPYNEQFF.